The 21 T cell receptor beta chains reported below all come from one sample, sequenced in a study of T-cell reconstitution after alpha-beta-depleted transplantation in children. As it was prepared, the TCRbeta library received unique molecular identifiers. TCRdb reanalysed the PCR reads using MiXCR and keeps one entry per CDR3 protein. The sample lists under 450,000 distinct CDR3 sequences; around 15% were seen once. This specimen was PBMCs, mostly from graft donor cells, taken 360 days after TCRalphabeta/CD19-depleted stem cell transplant. The receptors derive from a boy under two years old who had a stem cell transplant for Wiskott-Aldrich syndrome, so the T cells may come from the graft donor.

A few counts support this clonotype. The chain carries TRBV2 and TRBJ1-4, with 11 bases lining up with TRBD1. J gave up 12 bases and V 7 bases, and 10 bases lay outside the gene matches. From germline, CDR1 is SNHLY and CDR2 FYNNEI. The CDR3 totals 14 residues. CDR3 coding DNA: TGTGCCAGCAAAGGGACAGGGGGACGTGTTCAACTGTTTTTT. Translation: CASKGTGGRVQLFF. The entire variable domain, with the rest obtained from reference TRBV2 and TRBJ1-4, is as follows: EPEVTQTPSHQVTQMGQEVILRCVPISNHLYFYWYRQILGQKVEFLVSFYNNEISEKSEIFDDQFSVERPDGSNFTLKIRSTKLEDSAMYFCASKGTGGRVQLFFGSGTQLSVL.

This clonotype has a handful of counts. V is TRBV5-1 and J is TRBJ2-7, with TRBD2 identical over 10 bases. Losses at the gene ends were 1 base for V and 1 base for J; bases not matched to a gene: 2. The CDR3 length is 15 residues. Germline CDR1 reads SGHRS; CDR2 reads YFSETQ. CDR3 residues: CASSLPSGGSYEQYF. Here the CDR3 DNA reads TGCGCCAGCAGCTTGCCTAGCGGGGGATCCTACGAGCAGTACTTC.

This clonotype was seen ten or more times. The rearrangement uses TRBV7-2 and TRBJ2-3; the match to TRBD2 covers 11 bases. V lost 1 base, J lost 8 bases, and 2 bases stayed unmatched. This CDR3 is built from 14 residues. Germline values: CDR1 SGHTA, CDR2 FQGNSA. DNA of the CDR3: TGTGCCAGCAGCTTAGGACTAGCGGGACTTACGCAGTATTTT. Its translation is CASSLGLAGLTQYF.

The CDR3 sequence: CASSVDRGLTDTQYF. DNA for the CDR3: TGTGCCAGCAGCGTAGACAGGGGGCTCACAGATACGCAGTATTTT. The chain couples TRBV9 to TRBJ2-3; 9 nucleotides agree with TRBD1. The CDR3 totals 15 residues. Looked up from germline, CDR1 is SGDLS and CDR2 is YYNGEE. J was trimmed by 2 bases and V by 0 bases; bases with no gene match: 1.

This rearrangement joins TRBV5-1 to TRBJ2-1, with D tentatively TRBD2 (6 bases). Germline V gene sequence: CDR1 SGHRS, CDR2 YFSETQ. The V end lost 10 bases, the J end lost 8 bases, and 13 bases lay between the germline ends. The CDR3 has 11 residues. The CDR3 bases are TGCGCCTCGGGGGATCTCGATGAGCAGTTCTTC. Translation gives CASGDLDEQFF.

This clonotype was recorded a few times. The J gene is TRBJ2-7, the V gene TRBV4-1; no clear D gene. The V end was cut by 0 bases, the J end by 3 bases, with 18 bases between. The CDR3 consists of 17 residues. In germline, CDR1 is MGHRA, CDR2 YSYEKL. CDR3 nucleotide sequence: TGCGCCAGCAGCCAAGATTCTTACTCCCACTGGGACTACGAGCAGTACTTC. It translates to CASSQDSYSHWDYEQYF.

In its sample, this clonotype was seen a few times. This chain joins TRBV12-3 or TRBV12-4 and TRBJ1-5; no reliable D call. Trimming pared 5 bases from V and 7 bases from J, leaving 12 bases between. This CDR3 contains 13 residues. CDR3 nucleotides: TGTGCCAGCAGTCCCCACGGGAGCCAGCCCCAGCATTTT. Translation gives CASSPHGSQPQHF.

The chain employs TRBV2 and TRBJ1-1, with unresolved D. This CDR3 spans 13 amino acids. Per germline, CDR1 SNHLY and CDR2 FYNNEI. V gave up 7 bases and J gave up 3 bases, with 12 bases separating them. CDR3 sequence reads: CASTTSGYTEAFF. The CDR3 DNA reads TGTGCCAGCACCACATCGGGATACACTGAAGCTTTCTTT.

This clonotype turned up a few times. V usage is TRBV3-1 and J usage is TRBJ2-1; D tentatively fits TRBD1 or TRBD2 (5 bases each). This CDR3 comprises 15 residues. Trimming left V 0 bases short and J 10 bases short, with 16 bases between. The germline CDR1 and CDR2 sequences are LGHDT and YNNKEL (reference sequence). The CDR3 DNA follows: TGTGCCAGCAGCCAAGACCCATGGGGGATTCGGGAGCAGTTCTTC. Residues: CASSQDPWGIREQFF.

The chain is built from TRBV27 and TRBJ2-1; 12 bases are shared with TRBD2. Germline V gene lookup returns CDR1 MNHEY and CDR2 SMNVEV (reference sequence). CDR3 length equals 17 residues. The V gene end was trimmed by 3 bases and the J gene end by 7 bases; junction bases not matched to a gene: 10. Here the CDR3 DNA reads TGTGCCAGCAGTTTGGCCCCCCTAGCGGGGGGGCGGAATGAGCAGTTCTTC. Translation: CASSLAPLAGGRNEQFF.

This chain links TRBV20-1 with TRBJ2-7; 8 bases map to TRBD2. The CDR3 contains 15 residues. Trimming took 5 bases from V and 0 from J; bases not matched to a gene: 9. Germline V gene sequence: CDR1 DFQATT, CDR2 SNEGSKA (reference sequence). The CDR3 loop reads CSAYPSGSASYEQYF. Written as DNA, the CDR3 is TGCAGTGCTTACCCCAGCGGGAGCGCCTCCTACGAGCAGTACTTC.

V and J are TRBV24-1 and TRBJ2-2; unclear D gene. CDR3 length equals 16 residues. Trimming stripped 3 bases from V and 2 bases from J, with 12 bases between. The germline V gene encodes CDR1 KGHDR and CDR2 SFDVKD. The CDR3 sequence: CATSDPTAANTGELFF. CDR3 DNA: TGTGCCACCAGTGATCCAACGGCTGCTAACACCGGGGAGCTGTTTTTT.

This chain links TRBV6-5 with TRBJ2-1; TRBD2 matches 7 bases. Germline loops: CDR1 MNHEY, CDR2 SVGAGI. The CDR3 has 17 amino acids. V lost 6 bases to trimming and J lost 0 bases; unmatched junction nucleotides: 11. In DNA form, the CDR3 reads TGTGCCAGCAGGTTAACTCCGGGACTAAGCTCCTACAATGAGCAGTTCTTC. Translation gives CASRLTPGLSSYNEQFF.

The table lists this clonotype with a few counts. The chain has TRBV5-1 and TRBJ2-5, with D possibly TRBD1 on 6 matching bases. Germline CDR1 is SGHRS and CDR2 is YFSETQ. V lost 4 bases, J lost 5 bases, and 18 bases lay in between. This CDR3 is built from 15 residues. For the CDR3, the DNA is TGCGCCAGCAGCAATGGTGTCGGACAGAGGGAGACCCAGTACTTC. This codes for CASSNGVGQRETQYF.

V usage is TRBV29-1 and J usage is TRBJ2-5; no definite D call. With 3 bases removed from V and 4 bases from J, the gap between germline ends came to 12 bases. From germline, CDR1 is SQVTM and CDR2 ANQGSEA. The CDR3 runs 13 residues. The CDR3 protein is CSVDQVWGETQYF. DNA of the CDR3: TGCAGCGTTGACCAGGTCTGGGGAGAGACCCAGTACTTC.

This chain joins TRBV29-1 and TRBJ2-1, with a possible D match to TRBD1 (5 bases). CDR1 SQVTM and CDR2 ANQGSEA come from the germline V gene. The CDR3 is 15 residues long. Trimming removed 1 base at V and 0 bases at J, with 10 bases between. The CDR3 loop reads CSVEGGRGSYNEQFF. As DNA, the CDR3 is TGCAGCGTTGAAGGCGGAAGGGGCTCCTACAATGAGCAGTTCTTC.

This clonotype was seen a few times. The chain uses TRBV9 and TRBJ2-2; TRBD2 matches 9 bases. This CDR3 has 17 residues. CDR1 and CDR2 (germline): SGDLS, YYNGEE. V shed 2 bases and J 5 bases; nucleotides not matched to a gene: 10. CDR3 in amino acids: CASSVDSGRTGTGELFF. Here the CDR3 DNA reads TGTGCCAGCAGCGTGGACAGCGGGAGGACGGGGACCGGGGAGCTGTTTTTT.

This clonotype was seen more than once but under ten times. This CDR3 is CASDRDYNSPLHF. In nucleotides, the CDR3 is TGTGCCAGCGACAGGGACTATAATTCACCCCTCCACTTT. The chain links TRBV2 to TRBJ1-6; 7 bases line up with TRBD1. This CDR3 is built from 13 residues. J gave up 3 bases and V 8 bases, and 1 base lay outside the gene matches. Germline V gene lookup returns CDR1 SNHLY and CDR2 FYNNEI. The whole variable domain, remainder taken from reference TRBV2 and TRBJ1-6, is EPEVTQTPSHQVTQMGQEVILRCVPISNHLYFYWYRQILGQKVEFLVSFYNNEISEKSEIFDDQFSVERPDGSNFTLKIRSTKLEDSAMYFCASDRDYNSPLHFGNGTRLTVT.

The table lists this clonotype with a few counts. This sequence joins TRBV5-5 and TRBJ2-1; 9 nucleotides line up with TRBD2. The V gene's germline CDR1 is SGHKS and CDR2 YYEKEE (reference sequence). The CDR3 is made up of 15 amino acids. The ends lost 2 bases at V and 7 bases at J; junction bases unmatched: 7. CDR3 bases: TGTGCCAGCAGCTTTTCGCTAGCGGGAAGGAATGAGCAGTTCTTC. Protein product: CASSFSLAGRNEQFF.

The rearrangement links TRBV12-3 or TRBV12-4 to TRBJ1-2, with D uncertain. V gave up 6 bases and J gave up 4 bases, with 12 bases separating them. This CDR3 has 13 amino acids. The CDR3 reads CASRTGPGYGYTF. The CDR3 nucleotides read TGTGCCAGCAGGACGGGCCCGGGCTATGGCTACACCTTC.

This clonotype was counted ten times or more. The V call is TRBV12-3 or TRBV12-4, the J call TRBJ1-1, with TRBD1 matching 7 bases. With V trimmed by 5 bases and J by 8 bases, 5 bases remained unmatched. The CDR3 contains 12 residues. The CDR3 coding sequence is TGTGCCAGCAGTCGGGACAGTGGGGAAGCTTTCTTT. Amino acids: CASSRDSGEAFF.